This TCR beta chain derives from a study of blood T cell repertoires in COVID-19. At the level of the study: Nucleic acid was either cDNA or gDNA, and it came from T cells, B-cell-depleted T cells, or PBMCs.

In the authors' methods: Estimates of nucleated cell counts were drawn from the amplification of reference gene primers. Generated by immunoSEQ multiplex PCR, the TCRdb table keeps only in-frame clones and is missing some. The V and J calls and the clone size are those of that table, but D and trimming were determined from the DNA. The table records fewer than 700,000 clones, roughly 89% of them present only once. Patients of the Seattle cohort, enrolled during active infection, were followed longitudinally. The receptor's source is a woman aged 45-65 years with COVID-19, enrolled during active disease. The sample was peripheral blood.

This CDR3 is CASSLDPGTSIGEQFF. Written as DNA, the CDR3 is TGCGCCAGCAGCTTGGACCCCGGGACTAGCATCGGTGAGCAGTTCTTC. V and J are TRBV5-1 and TRBJ2-1, with TRBD2 matching over 9 bases. The trim removed 0 bases at V and 9 bases at J, leaving 10 bases unmatched. The CDR3 totals 16 residues. Germline CDR1 reads SGHRS; CDR2 reads YFSETQ.